This TCR beta chain appears in the sequencing data of a study of blood T cell repertoires in COVID-19. Background on the study: Samples of COVID-19 (acute and convalescent) were obtained from the United States, Italy and Spain. The analysed material was cDNA or gDNA that came from T cells, B-cell-depleted T cells, or PBMCs.

After removal of 0 bases from V and 1 base from J, the junction contained 4 bases not matched to a gene. CDR3 length: 18 amino acids. Looked up from germline, CDR1 is WNHNN and CDR2 is SYGVQD (reference sequence). This table comes from immunoSEQ multiplex PCR, and its TCRdb copy is limited to in-frame clones, with some not included. The table records around 450,000 clones, about 92% of them present only once. Participants spanned ages roughly 18 to 90 years and resided in roughly 22 US areas. Assignments of participants to cohorts depended upon their own reported clinical history. The receptor's source is a man aged 18 to 30 who had recovered from COVID-19. The chain recombines TRBV10-1 with TRBJ2-2; 11 bases line up with TRBD2. The sequenced material came from PBMCs or T cells enriched from blood (not recorded which). CDR3 in DNA: TGCGCCAGCAGTGAGTCGGCTGGGACTAGCGGGAACACCGGGGAGCTGTTTTTT. It encodes CASSESAGTSGNTGELFF.